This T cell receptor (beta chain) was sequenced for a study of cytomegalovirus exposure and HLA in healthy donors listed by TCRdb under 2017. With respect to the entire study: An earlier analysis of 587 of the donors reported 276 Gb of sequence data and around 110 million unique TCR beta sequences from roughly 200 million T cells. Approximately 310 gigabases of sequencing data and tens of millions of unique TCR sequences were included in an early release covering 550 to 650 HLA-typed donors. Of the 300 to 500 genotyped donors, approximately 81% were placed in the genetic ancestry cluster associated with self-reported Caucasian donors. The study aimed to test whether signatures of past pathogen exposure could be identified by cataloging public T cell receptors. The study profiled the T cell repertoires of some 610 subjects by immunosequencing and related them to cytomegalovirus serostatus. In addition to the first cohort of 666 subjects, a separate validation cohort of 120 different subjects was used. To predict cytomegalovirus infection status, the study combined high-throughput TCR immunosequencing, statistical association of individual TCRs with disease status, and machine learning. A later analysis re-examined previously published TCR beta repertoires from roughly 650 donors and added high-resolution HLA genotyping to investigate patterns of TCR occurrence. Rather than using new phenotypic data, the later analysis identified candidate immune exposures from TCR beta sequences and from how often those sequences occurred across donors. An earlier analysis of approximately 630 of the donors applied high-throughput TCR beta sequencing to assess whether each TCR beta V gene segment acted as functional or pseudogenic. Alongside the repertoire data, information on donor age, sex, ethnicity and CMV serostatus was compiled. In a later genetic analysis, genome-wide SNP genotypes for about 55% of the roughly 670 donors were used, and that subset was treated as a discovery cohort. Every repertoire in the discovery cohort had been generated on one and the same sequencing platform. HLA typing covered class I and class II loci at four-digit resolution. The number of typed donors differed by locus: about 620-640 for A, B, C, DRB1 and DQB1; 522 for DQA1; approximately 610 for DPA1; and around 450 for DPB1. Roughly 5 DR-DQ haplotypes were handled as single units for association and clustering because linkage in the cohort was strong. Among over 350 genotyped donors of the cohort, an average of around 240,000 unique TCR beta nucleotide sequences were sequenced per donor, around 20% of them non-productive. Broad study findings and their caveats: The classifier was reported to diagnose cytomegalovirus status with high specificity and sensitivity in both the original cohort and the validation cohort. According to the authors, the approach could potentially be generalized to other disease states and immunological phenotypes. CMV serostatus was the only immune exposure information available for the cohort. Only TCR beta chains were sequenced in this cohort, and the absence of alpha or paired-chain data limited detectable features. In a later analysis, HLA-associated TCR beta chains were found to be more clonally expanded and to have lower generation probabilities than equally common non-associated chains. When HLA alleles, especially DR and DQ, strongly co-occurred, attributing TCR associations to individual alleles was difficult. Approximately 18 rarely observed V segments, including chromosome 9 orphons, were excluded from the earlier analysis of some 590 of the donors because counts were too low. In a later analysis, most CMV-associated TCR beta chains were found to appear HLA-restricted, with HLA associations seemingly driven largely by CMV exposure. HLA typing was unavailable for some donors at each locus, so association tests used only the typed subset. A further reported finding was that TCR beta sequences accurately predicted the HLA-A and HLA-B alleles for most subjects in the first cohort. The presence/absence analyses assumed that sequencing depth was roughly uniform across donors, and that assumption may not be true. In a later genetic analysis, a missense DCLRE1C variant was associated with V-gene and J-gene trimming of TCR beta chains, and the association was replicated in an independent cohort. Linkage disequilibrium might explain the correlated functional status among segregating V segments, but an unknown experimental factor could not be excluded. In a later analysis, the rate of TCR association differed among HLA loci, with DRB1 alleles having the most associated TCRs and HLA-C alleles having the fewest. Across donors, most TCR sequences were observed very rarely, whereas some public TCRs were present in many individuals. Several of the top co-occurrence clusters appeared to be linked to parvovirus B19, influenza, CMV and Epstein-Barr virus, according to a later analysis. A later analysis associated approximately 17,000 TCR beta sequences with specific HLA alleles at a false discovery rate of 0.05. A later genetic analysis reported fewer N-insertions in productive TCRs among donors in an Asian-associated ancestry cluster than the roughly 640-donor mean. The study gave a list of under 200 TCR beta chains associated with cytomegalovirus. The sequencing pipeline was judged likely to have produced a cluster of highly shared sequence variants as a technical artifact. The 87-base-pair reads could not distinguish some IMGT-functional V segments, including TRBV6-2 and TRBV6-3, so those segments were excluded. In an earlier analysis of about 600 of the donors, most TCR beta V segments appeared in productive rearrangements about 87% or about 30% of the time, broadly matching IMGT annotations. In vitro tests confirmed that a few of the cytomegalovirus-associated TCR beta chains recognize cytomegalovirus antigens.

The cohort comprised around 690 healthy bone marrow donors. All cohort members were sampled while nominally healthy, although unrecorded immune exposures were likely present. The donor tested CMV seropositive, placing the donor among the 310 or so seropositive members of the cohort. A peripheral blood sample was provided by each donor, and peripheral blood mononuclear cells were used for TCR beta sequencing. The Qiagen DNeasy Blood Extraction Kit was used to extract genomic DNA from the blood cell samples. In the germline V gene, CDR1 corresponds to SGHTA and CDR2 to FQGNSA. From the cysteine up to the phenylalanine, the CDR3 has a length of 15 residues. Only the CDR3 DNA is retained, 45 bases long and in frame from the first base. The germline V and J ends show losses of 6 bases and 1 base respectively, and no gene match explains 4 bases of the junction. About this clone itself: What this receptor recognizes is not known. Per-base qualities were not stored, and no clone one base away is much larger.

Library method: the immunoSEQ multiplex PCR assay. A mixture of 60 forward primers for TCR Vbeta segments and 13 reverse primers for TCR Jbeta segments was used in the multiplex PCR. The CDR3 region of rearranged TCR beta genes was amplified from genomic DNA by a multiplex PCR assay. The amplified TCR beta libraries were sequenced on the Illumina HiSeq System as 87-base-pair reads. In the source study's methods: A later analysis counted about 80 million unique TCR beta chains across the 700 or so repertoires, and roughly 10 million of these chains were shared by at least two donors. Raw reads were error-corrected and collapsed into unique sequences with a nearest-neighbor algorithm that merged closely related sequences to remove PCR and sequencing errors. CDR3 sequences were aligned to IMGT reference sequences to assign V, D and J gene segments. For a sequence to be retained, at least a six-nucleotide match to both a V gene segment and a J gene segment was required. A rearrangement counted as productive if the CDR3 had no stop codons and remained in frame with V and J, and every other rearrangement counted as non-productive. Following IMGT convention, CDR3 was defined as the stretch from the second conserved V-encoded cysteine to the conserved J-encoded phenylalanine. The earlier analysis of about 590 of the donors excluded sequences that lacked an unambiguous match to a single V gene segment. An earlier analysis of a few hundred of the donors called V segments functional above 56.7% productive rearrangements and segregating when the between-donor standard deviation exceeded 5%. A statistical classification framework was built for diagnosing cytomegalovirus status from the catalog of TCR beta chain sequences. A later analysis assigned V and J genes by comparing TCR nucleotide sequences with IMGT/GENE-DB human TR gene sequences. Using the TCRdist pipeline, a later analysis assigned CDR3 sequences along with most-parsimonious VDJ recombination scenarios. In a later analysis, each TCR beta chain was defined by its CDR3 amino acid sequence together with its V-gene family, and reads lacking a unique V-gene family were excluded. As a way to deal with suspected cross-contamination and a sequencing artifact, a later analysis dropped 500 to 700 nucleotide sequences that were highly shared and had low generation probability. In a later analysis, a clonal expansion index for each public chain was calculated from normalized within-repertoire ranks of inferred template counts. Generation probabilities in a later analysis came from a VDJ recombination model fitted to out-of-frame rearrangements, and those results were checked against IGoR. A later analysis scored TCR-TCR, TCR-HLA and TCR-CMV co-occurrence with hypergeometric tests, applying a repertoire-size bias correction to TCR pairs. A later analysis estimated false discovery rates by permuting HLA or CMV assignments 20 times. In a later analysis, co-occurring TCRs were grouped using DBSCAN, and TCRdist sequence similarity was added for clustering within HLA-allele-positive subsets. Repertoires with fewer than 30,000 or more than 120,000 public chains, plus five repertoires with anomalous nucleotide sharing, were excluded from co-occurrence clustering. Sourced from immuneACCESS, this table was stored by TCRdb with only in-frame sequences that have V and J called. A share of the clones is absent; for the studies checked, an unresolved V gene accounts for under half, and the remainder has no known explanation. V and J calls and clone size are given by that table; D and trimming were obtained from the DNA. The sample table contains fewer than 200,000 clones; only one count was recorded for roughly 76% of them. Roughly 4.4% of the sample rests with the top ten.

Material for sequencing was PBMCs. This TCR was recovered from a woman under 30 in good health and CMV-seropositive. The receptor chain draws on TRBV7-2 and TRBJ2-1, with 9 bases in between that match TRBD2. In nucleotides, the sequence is TGTGCCAGCAGACCGCGGGGGGGGTCCTACAATGAGCAGTTCTTC. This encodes CASRPRGGSYNEQFF.